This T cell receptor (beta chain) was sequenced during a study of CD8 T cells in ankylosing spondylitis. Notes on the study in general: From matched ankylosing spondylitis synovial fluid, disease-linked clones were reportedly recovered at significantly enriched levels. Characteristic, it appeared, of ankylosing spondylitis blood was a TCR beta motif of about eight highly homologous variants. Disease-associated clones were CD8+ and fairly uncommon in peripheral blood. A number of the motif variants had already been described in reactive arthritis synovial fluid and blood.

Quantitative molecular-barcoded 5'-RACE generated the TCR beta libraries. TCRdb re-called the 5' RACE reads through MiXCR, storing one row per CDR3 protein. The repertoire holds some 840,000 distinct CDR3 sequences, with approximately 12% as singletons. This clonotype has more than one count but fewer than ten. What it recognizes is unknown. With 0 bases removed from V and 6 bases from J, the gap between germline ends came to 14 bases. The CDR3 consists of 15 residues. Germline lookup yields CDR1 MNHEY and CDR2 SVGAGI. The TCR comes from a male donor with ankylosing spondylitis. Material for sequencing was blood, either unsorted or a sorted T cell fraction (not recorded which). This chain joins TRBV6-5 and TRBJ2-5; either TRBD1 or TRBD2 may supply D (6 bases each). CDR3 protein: CASSYSGGRVQTQYF. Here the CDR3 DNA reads TGTGCCAGCAGTTACTCGGGGGGCCGGGTCCAGACCCAGTACTTC.